Following are 22 T cell receptor beta chains from one sample sequenced in a study of blood T cell repertoires in COVID-19. The table came from immunoSEQ multiplex PCR; TCRdb's copy has only in-frame clones and leaves some out. The sample yields some 180,000 clones, approximately 86% seen once. Specimen: PBMCs or T cells enriched from blood (not recorded which). These receptors came from an older woman with acute COVID-19.

CDR3 DNA: TGCGCCAGCAGCTTTGGTACTAGTCACAAGAAAGATACGCAGTATTTT. Its translation is CASSFGTSHKKDTQYF. This sequence joins TRBV5-1 and TRBJ2-3, with D perhaps matching TRBD2 (5 bases). Deletions cut 2 bases from V and 5 bases from J, with 18 bases between. The CDR3 covers 16 residues. The germline gives CDR1 SGHRS, CDR2 YFSETQ.

This clone was seen only once. This chain uses TRBV7-2 with TRBJ1-1; perhaps TRBD1 as D (5 bases). Germline V gene data show CDR1 as SGHTA and CDR2 as FQGNSA. This CDR3 has 12 residues. V was shortened by 5 bases and J by 6 bases, with 10 bases between the two germline ends. The CDR3 region has the DNA TGTGCCAGCAGCAGACAGTTGGCTGAAGCTTTCTTT. This sequence encodes CASSRQLAEAFF.

The rearrangement joins TRBV7-6 to TRBJ2-5; 10 bases match TRBD1. Germline V CDR1 and CDR2: SGHVS, FNYEAQ. The ends lost 6 bases at V and 5 bases at J; junction bases unmatched: 9. This CDR3 is 15 amino acids long. The CDR3 region has the DNA TGTGCCAGCAGTACCCCTGGGACAGGGGACGAGACCCAGTACTTC. Translating gives CASSTPGTGDETQYF.

The chain uses TRBV18 and TRBJ2-7; tentative D call: TRBD2 (6 bases). Germline-derived CDR1 and CDR2 are KGHSH and LQKENI. This CDR3 has 12 amino acids. Trimming shortened V by 6 bases and J by 6 bases, and 12 bases separated the two germline ends. CDR3 amino acids: CASSPGTVEQYF. DNA for the CDR3: TGTGCCAGCTCCCCAGGGACTGTCGAGCAGTACTTC.

In its sample, this clone was seen once. The chain is built from TRBV19 and TRBJ1-2; D call uncertain. Trimming took 7 bases from V and 6 from J, leaving 15 bases between them. This CDR3 contains 13 residues. CDR1 and CDR2 (germline): LNHDA, SQIVND (reference sequence). CDR3 coding DNA: TGTGCCAGTACCAAGTATATACGGGATGGCTACACCTTC. This sequence encodes CASTKYIRDGYTF.

Here the CDR3 reads CASSPQDRSYNEQFF. The DNA for the CDR3 is TGTGCCAGCAGCCCACAGGATAGATCCTACAATGAGCAGTTCTTC. The chain carries TRBV6-2 or TRBV6-3 and TRBJ2-1, with D perhaps matching TRBD1 (5 bases). V shed 6 bases and J shed 1 base, with 13 bases lying between them. Germline loops: CDR1 MNHEY, CDR2 SVGEGT. CDR3 length: 15 amino acids.

V usage is TRBV10-1 and J usage is TRBJ2-2; maybe TRBD2 (6 bases). Germline-derived CDR1 and CDR2 are WNHNN and SYGVQD (reference sequence). The CDR3 spans 16 residues. Trimming cost V 4 bases and J 3 bases, with 15 bases left between them. CDR3 nucleotides: TGCGCCAGCAGTGTTAGACGGGGGTCCCACACCGGGGAGCTGTTTTTT. It specifies CASSVRRGSHTGELFF.

The rearrangement links TRBV10-1 to TRBJ2-3; D may be TRBD2 (5 bases). V was shortened by 4 bases and J by 5 bases, with 16 bases between the two germline ends. Germline V gene lookup returns CDR1 WNHNN and CDR2 SYGVQD (reference sequence). The CDR3 runs to 15 residues. The CDR3 sequence is CASSGADNRGDTQYF. DNA for the CDR3: TGCGCCAGCAGTGGGGCAGACAACCGGGGAGATACGCAGTATTTT.

CDR3 sequence reads: CASSPGRGGEKLFF. CDR3 in DNA: TGTGCCAGCTCACCGGGACGCGGGGGTGAAAAACTGTTTTTT. This rearrangement joins TRBV18 to TRBJ1-4, with D tentatively TRBD1 (5 bases). V was pared by 3 bases and J by 7 bases, with 12 bases between. Per germline, CDR1 KGHSH and CDR2 LQKENI. The CDR3 runs to 14 residues. Drawing the rest from reference TRBV18 and TRBJ1-4, the complete variable domain is NAGVMQNPRHLVRRRGQEARLRCSPMKGHSHVYWYRQLPEEGLKFMVYLQKENIIDESGMPKERFSAEFPKEGPSILRIQQVVRGDSAAYFCASSPGRGGEKLFFGSGTQLSVL.

In DNA, the CDR3 is TGTGCCAGCAGTGAAGCGCAGGGGAACACCGGGGAGCTGTTTTTT. This translates into CASSEAQGNTGELFF. The chain links TRBV6-1 to TRBJ2-2, with D tentatively TRBD1 (5 bases). Trimming removed 0 bases at V and 1 base at J, with 6 bases between. There are 15 residues in the CDR3. Germline V gene data show CDR1 as MNHNS and CDR2 as SASEGT.

J is TRBJ1-3 and V is TRBV28, with no clear D. The CDR3 is 17 amino acids. Germline V CDR1 and CDR2: MDHEN, SYDVKM. V gave up 5 bases and J gave up 0 bases, with 17 bases separating them. CDR3 DNA sequence: TGTGCCAGCAGTCACCGCGGCGATTACGTCTCTGGAAACACCATATATTTT. Encoded protein: CASSHRGDYVSGNTIYF.

The CDR3, as DNA: TGCGCCAGCAGTGGCCCGGGACAGGCCTCTGGAAACACCATATATTTT. As protein: CASSGPGQASGNTIYF. The chain couples TRBV10-2 to TRBJ1-3; 8 bases are a match to TRBD1. V trimming: 4 bases; J trimming: 0 bases; junction bases outside the gene matches: 5. Looked up from germline, CDR1 is WSHSY and CDR2 is SAAADI. The CDR3 has 16 residues.

The chain employs TRBV2 and TRBJ1-4, with TRBD1 matching 11 bases. V was clipped by 6 bases and J by 8 bases; unmatched bases: 8. Germline V gene data show CDR1 as SNHLY and CDR2 as FYNNEI. The CDR3 is 15 residues long. Written as DNA, the CDR3 is TGTGCCAGCAGGCTGATGGACAGGGGGCGAGAAAAACTGTTTTTT. It codes for CASRLMDRGREKLFF.

This clone was counted at least ten times. The V gene is TRBV5-8, the J gene TRBJ1-2; D not certain. Trimming shortened V by 1 base and J by 7 bases, and 8 bases separated the two germline ends. CDR3 length: 12 amino acids. Germline CDR1 SGHTS, CDR2 YDEGEE. The CDR3 reads CASSLTPGGYTF. The DNA for the CDR3 is TGTGCCAGCAGCTTGACCCCAGGTGGCTACACCTTC.

The chain employs TRBV3-1 (or the pseudogene TRBV3-2) and TRBJ2-1, with 8 bases matching TRBD2. The CDR3 sequence is 17 residues long. Per germline, CDR1 LGHDT and CDR2 YNNKEL (reference sequence). With V trimmed by 8 bases and J by 7 bases, 19 bases remained unmatched. CDR3 amino acids: CASSSSGTRVIGNEQFF. The DNA of the CDR3 is TGTGCCAGCTCATCGTCCGGGACTAGGGTTATCGGGAATGAGCAGTTCTTC.

The J gene is TRBJ2-7, the V gene TRBV27, with 9 bases aligning to TRBD2. The germline V gene has CDR1 MNHEY and CDR2 SMNVEV (reference sequence). The CDR3 runs to 15 residues. Trimming took 2 bases from V and 10 from J; bases not matched to a gene: 12. For the CDR3, the DNA is TGTGCCAGCAGTTTAAGTGGGACTAGCTCTATAAGCCAGTACTTC. Residues: CASSLSGTSSISQYF.

This sequence joins TRBV12-3 or TRBV12-4 and TRBJ1-2; D remains unclear. The ends were cut back, 6 bases at V and 9 bases at J, with 17 bases in the middle. This CDR3 has 13 residues. The CDR3 sequence is CASSRYSGPRYTF. In nucleotides, the CDR3 is TGTGCCAGCAGCCGCTACAGTGGTCCCCGCTACACCTTC.

The chain employs TRBV28 and TRBJ2-2; possibly TRBD2 for D (6 bases). V gave up 6 bases and J gave up 8 bases, with 13 bases separating them. CDR1 and CDR2 from the germline V gene are MDHEN and SYDVKM. The CDR3 contains 13 residues. Here the CDR3 reads CASSRGGAGELFF. The CDR3 nucleotides read TGTGCCAGCAGCCGAGGAGGGGCGGGGGAGCTGTTTTTT. Drawing the rest from reference TRBV28 and TRBJ2-2, the complete variable domain is DVKVTQSSRYLVKRTGEKVFLECVQDMDHENMFWYRQDPGLGLRLIYFSYDVKMKEKGDIPEGYSVSREKKERFSLILESASTNQTSMYLCASSRGGAGELFFGEGSRLTVL.

The genes are TRBV7-8 and TRBJ1-4; possible D gene TRBD1, 5 bases. Germline CDR1 reads SGHVS; CDR2 reads FQNEAQ. The CDR3 spans 15 residues. V lost 6 bases to trimming and J lost 8 bases, with 19 bases between them. CDR3 region: CASRPGWSVGEKLFF. CDR3 sequence (DNA): TGTGCCAGCAGGCCAGGGTGGTCGGTAGGGGAAAAACTGTTTTTT. Variable domain in full (rest from reference TRBV7-8 and TRBJ1-4): GAGVSQSPRYKVAKRGQDVALRCDPISGHVSLFWYQQALGQGPEFLTYFQNEAQLDKSGLPSDRFFAERPEGSVSTLKIQRTQQEDSAVYLCASRPGWSVGEKLFFGSGTQLSVL.

The CDR3 sequence: CASWDRGTQPQHF. In nucleotides, the CDR3 is TGTGCCAGTTGGGACAGGGGGACTCAGCCCCAGCATTTT. The V and J genes are TRBV19 and TRBJ1-5, with 11 nucleotides matching TRBD1. CDR3 length equals 13 residues. Germline V CDR1 and CDR2: LNHDA, SQIVND (reference sequence). The V segment lost 8 bases and the J segment 6 bases; nucleotides outside the gene matches: 3.

The J gene is TRBJ2-1, the V gene TRBV5-8, with 8 bases identical to TRBD2. The CDR3 sequence is 17 residues long. Germline V lookup: CDR1 SGHTS, CDR2 YDEGEE. Trimming at V came to 4 bases and at J to 8 bases, leaving 17 bases not matched to a gene. The CDR3 here is CASSRQTTSGLKDEQFF. The CDR3 DNA reads as TGTGCCAGCAGCCGCCAAACCACTAGCGGTCTTAAGGATGAGCAGTTCTTC. Complete variable domain (other parts from reference TRBV5-8 and TRBJ2-1): EAGVTQSPTHLIKTRGQQATLRCSPISGHTSVYWYQQALGLGLQFLLWYDEGEERNRGNFPPRFSGRQFPNYSSELNVNALELEDSALYLCASSRQTTSGLKDEQFFGPGTRLTVL.

This chain uses TRBV3-1 (or the pseudogene TRBV3-2) with TRBJ2-5, with D perhaps matching TRBD2 (6 bases). The CDR3 contains 13 residues. CDR1 and CDR2 (germline): LGHDT, YNNKEL (reference sequence). V was trimmed by 2 bases and J by 4 bases, leaving 8 bases between them. The CDR3 DNA follows: TGTGCCAGCAGCCAACGGGGGAGAGAGACCCAGTACTTC. As protein: CASSQRGRETQYF.